One TCR beta chain is described in this entry. Its cognate antigen has yet to be identified. No base qualities exist here, and no much larger clone lies one base off it. V ends up 2 bases short and J 1 base short, with an unmatched junction base count of 9. CDR1 and CDR2, looked up from the germline V gene, are WSHSY and SAAADI. The CDR3 contains 17 residues, cysteine and phenylalanine counted. Of the read, only the CDR3 DNA is kept; its 51 bases are in frame from base 1. The protocol used for the library was the immunoSEQ multiplex PCR assay. TCRdb carries this immuneACCESS record with in-frame sequences only. Its versions omit some clonotypes, under half of them owing to an unresolved V gene in the studies checked, with the rest unexplained. This sample comprises some 640,000 clones, 87% of them detected only once. In total, the top ten clones hold roughly 0.0086% of the sample. The sample is drawn from a study of shared T cell receptors in the human thymus (dated by TCRdb to about 2021). Regarding the study in general: The study examined how the human thymus generates shared, self-reactive T-cell receptor alpha chains.

The same data also contributed to another study, on human thymus T cells. From that second study: The donors were immunologically healthy infants in Finland who had open corrective cardiac surgery for congenital heart defects. The thymus tissue came from surgical resects taken out during corrective cardiac surgery. Biased V and J gene segment usage appeared to be present in both thymic and peripheral blood repertoires. The related research reported highly overlapping thymic TCR repertoires among unrelated individuals. TCR alpha and beta repertoires from roughly 8 infant thymus samples and four related peripheral blood samples were characterized in the study. Donor ages ranging from about 6 to 250 days were recorded, and six or seven male and a couple of female infants were included in the cohort. Thymocytes were released mechanically from tissue and stored at -70 °C as pellets of roughly 8.5-32 million cells. A QIAsymphony instrument was used to extract genomic DNA from frozen cell pellets. Using the immunoSEQ multiplex PCR assay, the TCRB and TCRAD loci were amplified from a standardized quantity of quality-controlled genomic DNA. The V(D)J region was spanned by amplicons of a length sufficient to cover the CDR3 and to identify V and J genes. Amplicon sequencing was performed on an Illumina platform through the commercial immunoSEQ service. Corrections for primer bias and sequencing errors followed previously described methods, while TCRAD and TCRB definitions were based on the IMGT database. The repertoires were analysed using immunoSEQ Analyzer 3.0 and VDJTools for basic statistics, V/J segment usage, diversity estimates, rarefaction and pairwise overlap. Diversity was estimated using the Chao1, ChaoE, Efron-Thisted, Shannon and inverse Simpson indices, and was also estimated on datasets down-sampled to the size of the smallest sample. For repertoire overlap, CDR3 nucleotide sequence, V gene and J gene had to match strictly, and clustering was done by Jaccard-based multidimensional scaling. Thymus samples yielded on average around 850,000 unique TCRB clonotypes, compared with 75,000 to 100,000 from blood samples.

The specimen was thymocytes. This clonotype originated in a boy under two years old with a congenital heart defect. Donor details come from another sample of the same person, matched by shared clones. The receptor chain draws on TRBV10-2 and TRBJ1-1; 8 nucleotides in the junction match TRBD1. The DNA sequence follows: TGCGCCAGCAGTGAGCCCAGACTAGGGACAGGGAACACTGAAGCTTTCTTT. This is translated as CASSEPRLGTGNTEAFF.